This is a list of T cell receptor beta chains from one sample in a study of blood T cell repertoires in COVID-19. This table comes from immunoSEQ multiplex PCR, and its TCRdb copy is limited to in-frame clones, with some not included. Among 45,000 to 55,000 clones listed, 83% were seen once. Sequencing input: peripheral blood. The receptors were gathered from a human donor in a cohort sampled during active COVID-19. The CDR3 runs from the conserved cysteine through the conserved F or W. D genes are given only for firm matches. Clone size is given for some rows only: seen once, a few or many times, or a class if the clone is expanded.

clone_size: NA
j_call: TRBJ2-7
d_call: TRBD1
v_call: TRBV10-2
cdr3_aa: CASSAGTGADPGQYF
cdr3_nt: TGCGCCAGCAGTGCCGGGACAGGGGCGGATCCTGGGCAGTACTTC

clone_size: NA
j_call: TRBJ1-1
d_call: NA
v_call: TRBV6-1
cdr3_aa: CASSEDQGLPEAFF
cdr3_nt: TGTGCCAGCAGTGAAGACCAGGGTCTCCCTGAAGCTTTCTTT

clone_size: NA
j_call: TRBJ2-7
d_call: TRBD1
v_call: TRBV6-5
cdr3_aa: CASSSGGTGVEQYF
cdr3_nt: TGTGCCAGCAGTTCTGGAGGGACAGGGGTCGAGCAGTACTTC

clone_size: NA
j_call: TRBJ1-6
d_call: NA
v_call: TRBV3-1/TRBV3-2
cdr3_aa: CASRQQGRGSPLHF
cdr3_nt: TGTGCCAGCAGGCAACAGGGAAGGGGTTCACCCCTCCACTTT

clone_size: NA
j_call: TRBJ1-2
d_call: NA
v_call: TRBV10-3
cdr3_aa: CAISEGGLNYGYTF
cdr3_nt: TGTGCCATCAGTGAGGGGGGACTTAACTATGGCTACACCTTC

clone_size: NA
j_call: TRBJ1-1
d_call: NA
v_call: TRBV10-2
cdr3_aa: CASSATGVKTEAFF
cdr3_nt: TGCGCCAGCAGTGCCACGGGGGTTAAGACTGAAGCTTTCTTT

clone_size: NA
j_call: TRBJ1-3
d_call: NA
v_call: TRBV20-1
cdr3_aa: CSASGQGNRNTIYF
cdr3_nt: TGCAGTGCTAGTGGCCAGGGAAATAGAAACACCATATATTTT

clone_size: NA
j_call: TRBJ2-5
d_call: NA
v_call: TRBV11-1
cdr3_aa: CASSFTGAETQYF
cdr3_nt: TGTGCCAGCAGCTTTACAGGCGCAGAGACCCAGTACTTC

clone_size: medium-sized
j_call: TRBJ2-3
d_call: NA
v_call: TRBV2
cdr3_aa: CASSRLADTQYF
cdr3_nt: TGTGCCAGCAGTAGACTGGCAGATACGCAGTATTTT

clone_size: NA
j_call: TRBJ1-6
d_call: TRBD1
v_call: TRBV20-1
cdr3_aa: CSASPGGSYNSPLHF
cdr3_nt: TGCAGTGCTAGTCCAGGGGGCTCCTATAATTCACCCCTCCACTTT

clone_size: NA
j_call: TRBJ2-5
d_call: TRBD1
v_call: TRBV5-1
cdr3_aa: CASRDREETQYF
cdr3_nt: TGCGCCAGCAGAGACAGGGAAGAGACCCAGTACTTC

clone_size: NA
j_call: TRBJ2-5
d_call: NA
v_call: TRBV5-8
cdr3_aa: CRGGGETQYF
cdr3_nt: TGTCGCGGGGGCGGAGAGACCCAGTACTTC

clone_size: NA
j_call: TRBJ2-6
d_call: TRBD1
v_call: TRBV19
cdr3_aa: CATRQGRSGANVLTF
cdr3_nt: TGTGCCACTAGACAGGGTAGGTCTGGGGCCAACGTCCTGACTTTC

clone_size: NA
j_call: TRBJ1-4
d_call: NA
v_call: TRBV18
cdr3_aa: CASSDGANEKLFF
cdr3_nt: TGTGCCAGCTCAGACGGGGCTAATGAAAAACTGTTTTTT

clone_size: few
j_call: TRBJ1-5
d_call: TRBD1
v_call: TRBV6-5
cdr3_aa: CASTGQGHQPQHF
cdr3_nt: TGTGCCAGCACTGGACAGGGGCATCAGCCCCAGCATTTT

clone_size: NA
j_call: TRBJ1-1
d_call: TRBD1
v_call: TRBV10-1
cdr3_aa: CAGLYRGVAFF
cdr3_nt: TGCGCCGGGCTATACAGGGGGGTGGCTTTCTTT

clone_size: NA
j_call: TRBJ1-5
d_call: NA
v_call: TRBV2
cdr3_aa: CASTLKEGQPQHF
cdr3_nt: TGTGCCAGCACCCTGAAGGAGGGTCAGCCCCAGCATTTT

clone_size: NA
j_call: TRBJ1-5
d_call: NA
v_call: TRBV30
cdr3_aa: CAWTRGGFNQPQHF
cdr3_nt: TGTGCCTGGACCCGAGGTGGATTCAATCAGCCCCAGCATTTT

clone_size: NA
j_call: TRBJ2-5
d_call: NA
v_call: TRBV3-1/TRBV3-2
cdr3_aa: CASSQDWAVGETQYF
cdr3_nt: TGTGCCAGCAGCCAAGATTGGGCAGTTGGGGAGACCCAGTACTTC

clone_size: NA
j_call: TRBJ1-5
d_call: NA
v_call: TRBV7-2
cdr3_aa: CASSPDGSHQPQHF
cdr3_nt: TGTGCCAGCAGCCCAGACGGGTCGCATCAGCCCCAGCATTTT

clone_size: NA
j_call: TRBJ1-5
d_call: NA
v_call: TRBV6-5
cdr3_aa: CASSYSGAMGQPQHF
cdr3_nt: TGTGCCAGCAGTTACTCGGGCGCGATGGGTCAGCCCCAGCATTTT

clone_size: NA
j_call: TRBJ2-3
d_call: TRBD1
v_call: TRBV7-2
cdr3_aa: CASCYEGTGAFAQYF
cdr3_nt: TGTGCCAGCTGCTATGAGGGGACAGGGGCATTTGCGCAGTATTTT

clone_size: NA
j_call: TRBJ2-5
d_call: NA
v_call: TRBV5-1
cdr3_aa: CASSLVLQETQYF
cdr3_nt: TGCGCCAGCAGCTTGGTCCTACAAGAGACCCAGTACTTC

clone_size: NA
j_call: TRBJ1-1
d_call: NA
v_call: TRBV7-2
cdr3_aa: CASSSLQGRSTEAFF
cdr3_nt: TGTGCCAGCAGCTCCTTACAGGGAAGATCAACTGAAGCTTTCTTT

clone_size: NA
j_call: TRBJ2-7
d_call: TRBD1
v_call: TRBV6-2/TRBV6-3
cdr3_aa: CASSWDRGLTYEQYF
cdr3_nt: TGTGCCAGCAGTTGGGACAGGGGGCTAACCTACGAGCAGTACTTC

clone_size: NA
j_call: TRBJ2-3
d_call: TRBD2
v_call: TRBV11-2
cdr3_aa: CASSLGGLYTDTQYF
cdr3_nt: TGTGCCAGCAGCCTCGGGGGGTTATACACAGATACGCAGTATTTT

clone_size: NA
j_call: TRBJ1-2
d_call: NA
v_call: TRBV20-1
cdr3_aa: CSAIPAGGYTF
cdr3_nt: TGCAGTGCTATACCAGCGGGCGGCTACACCTTC

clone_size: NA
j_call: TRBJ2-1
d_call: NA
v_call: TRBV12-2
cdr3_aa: CASLLSWGGQGIREQFF
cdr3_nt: TGTGCAAGTCTCCTATCTTGGGGGGGACAGGGTATTCGGGAGCAGTTCTTC

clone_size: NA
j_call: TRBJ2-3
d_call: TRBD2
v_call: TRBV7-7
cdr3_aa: CASSPSGLAADTQYF
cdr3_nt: TGTGCCAGCAGCCCATCGGGACTAGCAGCAGATACGCAGTATTTT

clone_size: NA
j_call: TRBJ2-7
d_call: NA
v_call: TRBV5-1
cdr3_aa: CASSPGTLTYEQYF
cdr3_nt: TGCGCCAGCAGCCCAGGGACACTAACCTACGAGCAGTACTTC

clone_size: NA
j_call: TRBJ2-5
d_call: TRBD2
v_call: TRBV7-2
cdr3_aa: CASSLLAGGMETQYF
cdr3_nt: TGTGCCAGCAGCTTACTAGCGGGGGGTATGGAGACCCAGTACTTC

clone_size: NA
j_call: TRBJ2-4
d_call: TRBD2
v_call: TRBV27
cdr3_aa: CASSLSGLGDYLNIQYF
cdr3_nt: TGTGCCAGCAGTTTATCAGGTCTTGGGGACTACTTAAACATTCAGTACTTC

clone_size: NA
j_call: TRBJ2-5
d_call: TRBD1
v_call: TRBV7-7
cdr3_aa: CASSLGRQGYQETQYF
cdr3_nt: TGTGCCAGCAGCTTAGGAAGACAGGGGTACCAAGAGACCCAGTACTTC

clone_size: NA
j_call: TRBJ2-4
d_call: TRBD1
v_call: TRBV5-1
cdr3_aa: CASSLGGGNIQYF
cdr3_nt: TGCGCCAGCAGCTTAGGGGGCGGGAACATTCAGTACTTC

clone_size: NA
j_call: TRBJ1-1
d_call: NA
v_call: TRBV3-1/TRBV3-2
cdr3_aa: CASSSAGLNTEAFF
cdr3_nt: TGTGCCAGCAGCTCCGCAGGCCTAAACACTGAAGCTTTCTTT

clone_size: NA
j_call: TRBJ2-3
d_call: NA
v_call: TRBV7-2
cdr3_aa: CASSLAAYTDTQYF
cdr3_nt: TGTGCCAGCAGCTTGGCGGCCTACACAGATACGCAGTATTTT

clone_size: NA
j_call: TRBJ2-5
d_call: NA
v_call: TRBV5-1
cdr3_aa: CASTPDGRGETQYF
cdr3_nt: TGCGCCAGCACACCGGACGGTCGGGGAGAGACCCAGTACTTC

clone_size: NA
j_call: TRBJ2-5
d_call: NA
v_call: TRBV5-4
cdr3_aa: CASSLGGRGRMGETQYF
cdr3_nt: TGTGCCAGCAGCTTGGGAGGGCGGGGAAGGATGGGAGAGACCCAGTACTTC

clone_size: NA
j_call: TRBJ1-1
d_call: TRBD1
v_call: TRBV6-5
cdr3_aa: CASSLGQGTLF
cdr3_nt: TGTGCCAGCAGTCTAGGACAGGGTACGTTGTTC

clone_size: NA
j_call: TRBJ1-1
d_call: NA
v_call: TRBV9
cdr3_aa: CASSYRPNTEAFF
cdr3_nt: TGTGCCAGCAGTTACAGACCCAACACTGAAGCTTTCTTT

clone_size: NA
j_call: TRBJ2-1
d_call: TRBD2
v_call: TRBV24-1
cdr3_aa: CATRLAGGNEQFF
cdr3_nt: TGTGCCACCAGACTAGCGGGGGGGAATGAGCAGTTCTTC

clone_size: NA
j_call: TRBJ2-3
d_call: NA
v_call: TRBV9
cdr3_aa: CASSPQVQDTQYF
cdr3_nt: TGTGCCAGCAGCCCACAGGTGCAGGATACGCAGTATTTT

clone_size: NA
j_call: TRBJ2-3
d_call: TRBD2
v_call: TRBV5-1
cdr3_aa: CASSIAAGVDTDTQYF
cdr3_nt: TGCGCCAGCAGCATTGCAGCGGGGGTTGACACAGATACGCAGTATTTT

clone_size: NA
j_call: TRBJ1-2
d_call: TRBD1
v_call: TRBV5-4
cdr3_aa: CASRPGTGNPYGYTF
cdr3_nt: TGTGCCAGCAGACCCGGGACAGGGAACCCCTATGGCTACACCTTC

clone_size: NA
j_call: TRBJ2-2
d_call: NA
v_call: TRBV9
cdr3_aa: CASREDTGELFF
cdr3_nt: TGTGCCAGCAGGGAGGACACCGGGGAGCTGTTTTTT

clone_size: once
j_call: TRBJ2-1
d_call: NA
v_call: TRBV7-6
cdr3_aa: CASSLDPDGSNEQFF
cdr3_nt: TGTGCCAGCAGCTTAGATCCAGATGGGAGCAATGAGCAGTTCTTC

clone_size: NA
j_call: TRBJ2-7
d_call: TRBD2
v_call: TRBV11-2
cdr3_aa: CASSEGTYSGGASYEQYF
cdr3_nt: TGTGCCAGCAGCGAAGGAACATATAGCGGGGGGGCCTCCTACGAGCAGTACTTC

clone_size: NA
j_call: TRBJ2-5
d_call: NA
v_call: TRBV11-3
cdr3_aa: CASSLGVSSGGQETQYF
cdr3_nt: TGTGCCAGCAGCTTAGGCGTAAGTTCCGGGGGCCAAGAGACCCAGTACTTC

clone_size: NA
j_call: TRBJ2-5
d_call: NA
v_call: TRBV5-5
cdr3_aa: CASSLTSRETQYF
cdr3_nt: TGTGCCAGCAGCTTGACTAGTAGGGAGACCCAGTACTTC